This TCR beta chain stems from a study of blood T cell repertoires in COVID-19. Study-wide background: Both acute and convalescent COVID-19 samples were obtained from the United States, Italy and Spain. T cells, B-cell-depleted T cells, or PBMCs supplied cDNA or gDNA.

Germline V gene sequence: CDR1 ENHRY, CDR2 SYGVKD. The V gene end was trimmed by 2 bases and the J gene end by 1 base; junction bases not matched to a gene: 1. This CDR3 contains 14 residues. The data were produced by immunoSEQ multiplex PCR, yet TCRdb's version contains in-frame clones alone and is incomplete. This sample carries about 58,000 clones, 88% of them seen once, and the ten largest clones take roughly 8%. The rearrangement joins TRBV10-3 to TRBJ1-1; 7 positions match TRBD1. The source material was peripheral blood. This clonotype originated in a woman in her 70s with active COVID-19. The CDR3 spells CAISERTGNTEAFF. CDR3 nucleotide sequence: TGTGCCATCAGTGAGCGGACAGGGAACACTGAAGCTTTCTTT.